The clone carrying this T cell receptor (beta chain) was counted only a few times. TCRdb used MiXCR to reprocess the RT-PCR reads, holding one entry per CDR3 protein. The table has more than 450,000 distinct CDR3 sequences, around 10% seen once. The data derive from a study of response to subunit inactivated influenza vaccine. The germline gives CDR1 KGHSH, CDR2 LQKENI. The CDR3 extends over 15 amino acids. The junction had 5 bases not matched to a gene; V was cut back by 4 bases and J by 1 base. This sample was also put to use in a study of T cells expressing NK-cell markers. Per that paper: What made the TCR beta cDNA was 5'RACE template switching with UMIs. CD3+CD56+NKG2C+, CD3+CD56+NKG2C- and CD3+CD56-NKG2C+ T cells, once sorted, supplied the TCR beta repertoires. T cells sorted in several experiments were restricted to alpha-beta TCR T cells by an anti-gamma-delta TCR antibody. For about 6 donors, the dominant NKG2C+ clonotypes made up about 1.0-8% of their CD8+ T cells. Clones of NKG2C+ T cells that had expanded were of unclear HCMV specificity.

The rearrangement joins TRBV18 to TRBJ1-1; 8 bases line up with TRBD1. This TCR was recovered from a man aged 45-65 years who received an inactivated influenza vaccine. The sequencing here drew on PBMCs from blood, taken on the day of vaccination. CDR3 residues: CASSLGTGPNTEAFF. The CDR3 DNA sequence: TGTGCCAGCTCACTAGGGACAGGACCGAACACTGAAGCTTTCTTT.